In its sample, the clone carrying this T cell receptor beta chain was seen once. These data come from a study of technical replicates of blood from several donors. Using immunoSEQ multiplex PCR, the repertoire was profiled, and TCRdb retains in-frame clones only, with some absent. In the table there are approximately 87,000 clones, 85% to 95% of which are singletons. The receptor comes from a human donor in good health. Input material: T cells isolated from PBMCs.

The CDR3 DNA is TGTGCCAGCAGTTTCCATACCGGACTAGCAGCGCGCGGTCGGGAGCAGTTCTTC. Its translation is CASSFHTGLAARGREQFF. The chain employs TRBV27 and TRBJ2-1; TRBD2 agrees at 8 bases. The CDR3 loop spans 18 amino acids. V lost 3 bases, J lost 10 bases, and 20 bases stayed unmatched. Germline CDR1 and CDR2: MNHEY and SMNVEV (reference sequence).